A single T cell receptor beta chain is shown here with its context. PCR amplification relied on 60 Vbeta primers (plus 13 Jbeta primers). Clones were sequenced by immunoSEQ multiplex PCR, and TCRdb holds only the in-frame ones, with some missing. The table lists about 160,000 clones, roughly 82% of them singletons. The data were obtained in a study of cytomegalovirus exposure and HLA in healthy donors. The sample taken for sequencing was PBMCs. This TCR was sampled from a man between 45 and 60 years old in good health and CMV-seropositive.

The CDR3 coding sequence is TGTGCCAGCAGCTTAGTTGGCAACCCGCCGAGCGGGAGATCCGGGGAGCTGTTTTTT. Its protein product is CASSLVGNPPSGRSGELFF. The chain is built from TRBV11-2 and TRBJ2-2; 8 positions agree with TRBD2. Germline lookup yields CDR1 SGHAT and CDR2 FQNNGV. This CDR3 has 19 residues. V lost 1 base, J lost 6 bases, and 16 bases stayed unmatched.